These T cell receptor beta chains were read from a single sample in a study of CD8 T cells in ankylosing spondylitis. Each CDR3 protein gets one entry after TCRdb re-called the 5' RACE reads with MiXCR. In the table there are 250,000 to 350,000 distinct CDR3 sequences, roughly 8% of which are singletons. The sequencing sample was made of blood, either unsorted or a sorted T cell fraction (not recorded which). The receptors were sampled from a male donor with ankylosing spondylitis. Each CDR3 is given with its conserved first and last residue. Fields, in order: clone size, D gene, J gene, V gene, CDR3 DNA, CDR3 protein. D genes are given only for firm matches. Clone size is not always given. Where it is, it says once, few, many or a class for expanded clones.

>.|TRBD1|TRBJ2-2|TRBV5-1
TGCGCCAGCAGCATCCAGCCGGGGACAGAGAACACCGGGGAGCTGTTTTTT
CASSIQPGTENTGELFF
>few|TRBD2|TRBJ2-7|TRBV7-6
TGTGCCAGCAGCTTATCTAGCGGGGGACCCTACGAGCAGTACTTC
CASSLSSGGPYEQYF
>.|.|TRBJ2-2|TRBV12-3/TRBV12-4
TGTGCCAGCAGTCCGATGTGGAGGACCGGGGAGCTGTTTTTT
CASSPMWRTGELFF
>few|.|TRBJ2-3|TRBV20-1
TGCAGTGCTAGAGATGCAGGTACTAGCACAGATACGCAGTATTTT
CSARDAGTSTDTQYF
>many|.|TRBJ2-2|TRBV5-1
TGCGCCAGCAGCTCGGAGACACCAAACACCGGGGAGCTGTTTTTT
CASSSETPNTGELFF
>.|.|TRBJ2-7|TRBV28
TGTGCCAGCAGCTGGGGAGGACAGAATCCCTACGAGCAGTACTTC
CASSWGGQNPYEQYF
>few|TRBD1|TRBJ2-5|TRBV12-3/TRBV12-4
TGTGCCAGCAGGCTGACGGGACAGGGGGGAGAGACCCAGTACTTC
CASRLTGQGGETQYF
>few|.|TRBJ2-1|TRBV5-6
TGTGCCAGCAGCTTGGGGTCGGTTTTCCCCTACAATGAGCAGTTCTTC
CASSLGSVFPYNEQFF
>many|.|TRBJ1-1|TRBV29-1
TGCAGCGTTGAAACCCCCTCGACAAGGAACACTGAAGCTTTCTTT
CSVETPSTRNTEAFF
>.|.|TRBJ2-2|TRBV7-9
TGTGCCAGCAGCCCATTGTTGGAGGCCGGGGAGCTGTTTTTT
CASSPLLEAGELFF
>few|.|TRBJ2-7|TRBV5-1
TGCGCCAGCAGCTTGGGCACTAGATCGGGCTACGAGCAGTACTTC
CASSLGTRSGYEQYF
>few|TRBD2|TRBJ2-1|TRBV14
TGTGCCAGCAGCCAAGAGGGACTAGCGGGAATTTGGAATGAGCAGTTCTTC
CASSQEGLAGIWNEQFF
>few|.|TRBJ2-3|TRBV11-1
TGTGCCAGCAGGGACGGAGAGGATACGCAGTATTTT
CASRDGEDTQYF
>many|TRBD1|TRBJ2-7|TRBV5-1
TGCGCCAGCAGCCGTGAACAGGGGGCCTACGAGCAGTACTTC
CASSREQGAYEQYF
>many|.|TRBJ1-2|TRBV5-1
TGCGCCAGCAGCCTCTACCCATCGACTAACTATGGCTACACCTTC
CASSLYPSTNYGYTF
>few|.|TRBJ1-4|TRBV6-5
TGTGCCAGCGGTTCCCGGCGGGAGACAGCTGCAACTAATGAAAAACTGTTTTTT
CASGSRRETAATNEKLFF
>.|TRBD2|TRBJ2-2|TRBV7-8
TGTGCCAGCAGCGTAATGCGGTCACCGGGACTAGGGGACACCGGGGAGCTGTTTTTT
CASSVMRSPGLGDTGELFF
>few|.|TRBJ2-7|TRBV27
TGTGCCAGCAGTTTCCGGGCCCCCGGTGAGGACGAGCAGTACTTC
CASSFRAPGEDEQYF
>few|.|TRBJ2-2|TRBV9
TGTGCCAGCAGCGTAGTTGCGGAGAACACCGGGGAGCTGTTTTTT
CASSVVAENTGELFF
>.|TRBD2|TRBJ2-1|TRBV7-2
TGTGCCAGCAGCCTGGGACTACCATTCGGGAATGAGCAGTTCTTC
CASSLGLPFGNEQFF
>.|.|TRBJ2-7|TRBV29-1
TGCAGCGTTTGGGCGAGCGGGGACAACTCCTACGAGCAGTACTTC
CSVWASGDNSYEQYF
>few|.|TRBJ1-5|TRBV7-2
TGTGCCAGCAGCTTAGTGTTTCAGGGATGGCAGCCCCAGCATTTT
CASSLVFQGWQPQHF
>.|TRBD1|TRBJ2-5|TRBV7-2
TGTGCCAGCAGCCCAGACAGGGGACAAGAGACCCAGTACTTC
CASSPDRGQETQYF
>few|.|TRBJ1-6|TRBV11-2
TGTGCCAGCAGCTTACACCTAGCCAGCAGCTCCTATAATTCACCCCTCCACTTT
CASSLHLASSSYNSPLHF
>.|.|TRBJ2-6|TRBV7-6
TGTGCCAGCAGCTCTTACTCTGGGGCCAACGTCCTGACTTTC
CASSSYSGANVLTF
>.|.|TRBJ2-1|TRBV3-1
TGTGCCAGCAGTGTTCCGACGCCCAGCTCCTACAATGAGCAGTTCTTC
CASSVPTPSSYNEQFF
>few|.|TRBJ2-7|TRBV29-1
TGCAGCGTTGTGGGACGGGACGGGACCTACGAGCAGTACTTC
CSVVGRDGTYEQYF
>many|.|TRBJ1-1|TRBV5-1
TGCGCCAGCAGCTTGGTGGTAGGGGACACTGAAGCTTTCTTT
CASSLVVGDTEAFF